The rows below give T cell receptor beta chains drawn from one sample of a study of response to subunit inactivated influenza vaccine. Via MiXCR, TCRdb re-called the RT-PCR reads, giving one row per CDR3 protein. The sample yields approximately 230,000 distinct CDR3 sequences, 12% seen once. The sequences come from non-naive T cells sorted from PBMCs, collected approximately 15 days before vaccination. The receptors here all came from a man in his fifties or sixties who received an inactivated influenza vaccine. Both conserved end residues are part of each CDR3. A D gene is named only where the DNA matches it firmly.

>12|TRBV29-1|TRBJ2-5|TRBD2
CSAGLAQETQYF
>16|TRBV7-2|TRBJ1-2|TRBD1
CASSIPSLQGAGGYTF
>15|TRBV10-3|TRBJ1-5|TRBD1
CAISDSDRGSQPQHF
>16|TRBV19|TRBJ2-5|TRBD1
CASSIRPTGVQETQYF
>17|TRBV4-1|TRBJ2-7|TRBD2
CASSLGTSGRGAYEQYF
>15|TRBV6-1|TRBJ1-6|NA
CASTTRASYNSPLHF
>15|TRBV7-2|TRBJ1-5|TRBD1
CASSLEGQGSQPQHF
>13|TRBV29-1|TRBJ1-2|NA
CSVDDSLNYGYTF
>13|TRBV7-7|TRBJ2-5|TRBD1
CASSRDRLETQYF
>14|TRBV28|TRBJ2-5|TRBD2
CASRVYGRSETQYF
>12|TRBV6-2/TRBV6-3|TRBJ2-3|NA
CASSNPWDTQYF
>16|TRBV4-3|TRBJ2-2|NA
CASSQDSRASAGELFF
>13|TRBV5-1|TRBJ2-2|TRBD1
CASSLINPGQGSF
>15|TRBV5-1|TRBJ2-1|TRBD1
CASSLGGQGTNEQFF
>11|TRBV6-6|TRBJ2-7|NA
CASSSNFGQYF
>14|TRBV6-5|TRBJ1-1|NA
CASSYSNPDTEAFF
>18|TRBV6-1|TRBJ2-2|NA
CASSAYSSAVTNTGELFF
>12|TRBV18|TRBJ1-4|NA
CASSPPGGELFF
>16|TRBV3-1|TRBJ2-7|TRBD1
CASSQKRGQGAYEQYF
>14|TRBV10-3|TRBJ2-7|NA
CAIRGLAGLGEQYF
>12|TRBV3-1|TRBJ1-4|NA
CASGGGRGTLFF
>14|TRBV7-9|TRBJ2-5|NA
CASSPVVSRETQYF
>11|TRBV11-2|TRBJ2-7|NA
CASSVSYEQYF
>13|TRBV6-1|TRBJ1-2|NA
CASSPFLNYGYTF
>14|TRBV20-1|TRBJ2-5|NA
CSGARGHYQETQYF
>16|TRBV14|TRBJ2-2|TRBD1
CASSLTGGVNTGELFF
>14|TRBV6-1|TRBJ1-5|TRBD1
CASSRTGGHQPQHF
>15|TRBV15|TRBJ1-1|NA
CATSRGEIMNTEAFF
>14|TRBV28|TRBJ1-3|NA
CASTPRRAGNTIYF
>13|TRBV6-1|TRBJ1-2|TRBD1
CASRRTGFEGYTF
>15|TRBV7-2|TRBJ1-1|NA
CASSLYGSMNTEAFF
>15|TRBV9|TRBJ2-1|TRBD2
CASSDGTSGRGEQFF
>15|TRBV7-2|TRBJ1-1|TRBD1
CASRTGQGAGTEAFF
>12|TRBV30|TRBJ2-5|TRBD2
CAWTSGAETQYF